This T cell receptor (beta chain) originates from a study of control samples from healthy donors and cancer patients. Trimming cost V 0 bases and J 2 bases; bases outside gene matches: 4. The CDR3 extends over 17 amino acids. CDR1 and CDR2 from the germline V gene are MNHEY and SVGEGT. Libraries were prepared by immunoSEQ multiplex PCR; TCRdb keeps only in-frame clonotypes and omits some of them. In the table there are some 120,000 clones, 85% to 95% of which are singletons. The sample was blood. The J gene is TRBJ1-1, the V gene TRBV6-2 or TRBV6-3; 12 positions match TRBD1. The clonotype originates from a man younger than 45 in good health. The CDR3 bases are TGTGCCAGCAGTTACTCGAGGGGACAGGGGGCTAACACTGAAGCTTTCTTT. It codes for CASSYSRGQGANTEAFF.